This T cell receptor beta chain was found in a study of shared clonotypes between healthy human individuals. General observations from the study: A handful of donors showed sharing of 4.5% to 5% of naive CD4 clonotypes. Researchers found naive subsets generally carried larger estimated richness than memory subsets. Blood was the sole source, and tissue repertoires probably differ.

Adult donors, all healthy and HIV-negative, had no recent acute infections or vaccinations. Germline V lookup: CDR1 LGHNA, CDR2 YSLEER. This CDR3 has 13 amino acids. V was clipped by 0 bases and J by 9 bases, with 11 bases between them. TCRdb's table, derived via immunoSEQ multiplex PCR, lists solely in-frame clones and lacks some. The data contain under 1,100,000 clones, around 74% of them singletons. This clone was detected a few times. Its antigen is unknown. The chain couples TRBV4-3 to TRBJ2-5; tentatively, D is TRBD2 (5 bases). Sequenced: memory CD4+ T cells sorted from blood. Subset of the sample: CD45RA-negative fraction. The clonotype comes from a man aged 18 to 35 in good health. The CDR3 DNA is TGCGCCAGCAGCCAAGAAACTAGGACTCCCCAGTACTTC. Translated, it gives CASSQETRTPQYF.